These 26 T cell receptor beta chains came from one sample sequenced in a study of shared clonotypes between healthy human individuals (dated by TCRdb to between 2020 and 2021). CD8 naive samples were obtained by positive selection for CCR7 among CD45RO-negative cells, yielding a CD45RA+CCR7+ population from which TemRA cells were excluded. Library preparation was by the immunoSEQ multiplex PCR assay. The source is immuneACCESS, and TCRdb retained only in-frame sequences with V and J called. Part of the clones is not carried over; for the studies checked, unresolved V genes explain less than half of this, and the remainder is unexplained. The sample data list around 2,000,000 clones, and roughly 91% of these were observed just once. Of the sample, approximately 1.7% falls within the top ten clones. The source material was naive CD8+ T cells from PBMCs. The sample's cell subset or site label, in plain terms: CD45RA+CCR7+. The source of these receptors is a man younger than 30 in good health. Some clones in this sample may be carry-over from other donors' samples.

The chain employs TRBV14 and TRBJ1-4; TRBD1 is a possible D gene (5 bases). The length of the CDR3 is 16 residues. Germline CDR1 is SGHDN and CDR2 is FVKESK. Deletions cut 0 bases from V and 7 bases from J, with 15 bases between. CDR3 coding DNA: TGTGCCAGCAGCCAAGATGAGGGTTGGGGCGGTGAAAAACTGTTTTTT. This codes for CASSQDEGWGGEKLFF.

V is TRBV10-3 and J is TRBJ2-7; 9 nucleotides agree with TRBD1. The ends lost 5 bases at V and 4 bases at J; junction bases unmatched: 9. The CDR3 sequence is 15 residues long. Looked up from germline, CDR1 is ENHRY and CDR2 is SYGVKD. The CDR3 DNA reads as TGTGCCATCAGTTTACCGGGACAGGGCCCTTACGAGCAGTACTTC. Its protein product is CAISLPGQGPYEQYF.

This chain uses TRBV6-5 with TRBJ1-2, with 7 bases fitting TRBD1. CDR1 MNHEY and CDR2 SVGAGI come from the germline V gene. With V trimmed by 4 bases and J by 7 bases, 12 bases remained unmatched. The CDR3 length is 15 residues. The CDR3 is CASSLRQGSSSGYTF. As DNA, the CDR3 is TGTGCCAGCAGTTTAAGACAGGGTTCTAGCTCTGGCTACACCTTC.

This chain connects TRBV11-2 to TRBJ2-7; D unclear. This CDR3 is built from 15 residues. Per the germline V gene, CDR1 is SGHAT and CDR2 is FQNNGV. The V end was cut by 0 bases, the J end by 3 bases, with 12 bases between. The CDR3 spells CASSLDPSSGYEQYF. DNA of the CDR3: TGTGCCAGCAGCTTAGATCCCAGCTCGGGCTACGAGCAGTACTTC.

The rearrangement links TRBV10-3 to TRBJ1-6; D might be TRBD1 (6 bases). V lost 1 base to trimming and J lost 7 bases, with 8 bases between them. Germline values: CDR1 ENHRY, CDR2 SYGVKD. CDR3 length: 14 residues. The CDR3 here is CAISELQGNSPLHF. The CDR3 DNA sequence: TGTGCCATCAGTGAGTTGCAGGGGAATTCACCCCTCCACTTT.

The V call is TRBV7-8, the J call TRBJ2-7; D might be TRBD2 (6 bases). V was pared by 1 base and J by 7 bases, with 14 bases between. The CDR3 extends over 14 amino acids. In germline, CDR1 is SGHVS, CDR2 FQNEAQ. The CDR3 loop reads CASSLEGGTGEQYF. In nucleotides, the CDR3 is TGTGCCAGCAGCTTAGAAGGCGGGACGGGAGAGCAGTACTTC.

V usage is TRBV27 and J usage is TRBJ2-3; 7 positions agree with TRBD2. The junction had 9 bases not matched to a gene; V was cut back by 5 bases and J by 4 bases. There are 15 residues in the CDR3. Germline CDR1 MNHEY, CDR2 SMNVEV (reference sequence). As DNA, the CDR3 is TGTGCCAGCAGTCCCGATGGGAGGGCGGCAGATACGCAGTATTTT. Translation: CASSPDGRAADTQYF.

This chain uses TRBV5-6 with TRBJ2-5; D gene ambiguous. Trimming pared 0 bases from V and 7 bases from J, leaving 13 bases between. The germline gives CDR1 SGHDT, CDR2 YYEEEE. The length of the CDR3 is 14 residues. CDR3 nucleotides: TGTGCCAGCAGCTTGGACGTACGCCCGGGGACCCAGTACTTC. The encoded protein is CASSLDVRPGTQYF. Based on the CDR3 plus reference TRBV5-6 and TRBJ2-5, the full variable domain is DAGVTQSPTHLIKTRGQQVTLRCSPKSGHDTVSWYQQALGQGPQFIFQYYEEEERQRGNFPDRFSGHQFPNYSSELNVNALLLGDSALYLCASSLDVRPGTQYFGPGTRLLVL.

CDR3 amino acids: CASTRLAGVSSYEQYF. The CDR3 nucleotides read TGTGCCAGCACGCGATTAGCGGGAGTGAGTTCCTACGAGCAGTACTTC. V usage is TRBV7-8 and J usage is TRBJ2-7; 9 bases agree with TRBD2. With V trimmed by 7 bases and J by 1 base, 11 bases remained unmatched. The CDR3 is made up of 16 amino acids. Germline-derived CDR1 and CDR2 are SGHVS and FQNEAQ.

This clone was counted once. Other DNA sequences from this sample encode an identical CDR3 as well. The CDR3 sequence: CASSLSMERHEQYF. The DNA of the CDR3 is TGTGCCAGCAGCTTAAGTATGGAGAGACACGAGCAGTACTTC. The chain employs TRBV7-6 and TRBJ2-7; D is unresolved. Germline CDR1 and CDR2: SGHVS and FNYEAQ. CDR3 length: 14 residues. V lost 2 bases, J lost 5 bases, and 13 bases lay in between. Using reference TRBV7-6 and TRBJ2-7 for the parts outside the CDR3, the full variable domain is GAGVSQSPRYKVTKRGQDVALRCDPISGHVSLYWYRQALGQGPEFLTYFNYEAQQDKSGLPNDRFSAERPEGSISTLTIQRTEQRDSAMYRCASSLSMERHEQYFGPGTRLTVT.

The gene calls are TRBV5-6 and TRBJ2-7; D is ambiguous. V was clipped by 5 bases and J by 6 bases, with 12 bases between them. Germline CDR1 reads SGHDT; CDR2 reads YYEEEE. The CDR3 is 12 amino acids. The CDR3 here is CASSPLRGEQYF. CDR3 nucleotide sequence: TGTGCCAGCAGTCCGCTTCGTGGCGAGCAGTACTTC.

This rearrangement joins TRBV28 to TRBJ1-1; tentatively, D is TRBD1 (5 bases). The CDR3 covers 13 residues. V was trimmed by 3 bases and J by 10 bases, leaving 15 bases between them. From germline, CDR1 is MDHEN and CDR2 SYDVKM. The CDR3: CASSFWEGGGAFF. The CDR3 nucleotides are TGTGCCAGCAGTTTCTGGGAGGGTGGGGGAGCTTTCTTT.

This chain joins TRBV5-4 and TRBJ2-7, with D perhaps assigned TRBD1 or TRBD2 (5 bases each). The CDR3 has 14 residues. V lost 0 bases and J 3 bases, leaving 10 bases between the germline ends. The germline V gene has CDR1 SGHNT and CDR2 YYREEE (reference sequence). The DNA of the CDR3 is TGTGCCAGCAGCTTGGAGGGACGGGACTACGAGCAGTACTTC. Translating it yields CASSLEGRDYEQYF.

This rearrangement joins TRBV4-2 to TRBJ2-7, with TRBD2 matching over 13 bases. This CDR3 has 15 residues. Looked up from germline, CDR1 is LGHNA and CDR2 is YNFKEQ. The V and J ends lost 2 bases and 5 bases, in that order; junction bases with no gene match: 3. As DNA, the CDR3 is TGTGCCAGCAGCCAACCCGGACTAGCGGGAGACGAGCAGTACTTC. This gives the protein CASSQPGLAGDEQYF.

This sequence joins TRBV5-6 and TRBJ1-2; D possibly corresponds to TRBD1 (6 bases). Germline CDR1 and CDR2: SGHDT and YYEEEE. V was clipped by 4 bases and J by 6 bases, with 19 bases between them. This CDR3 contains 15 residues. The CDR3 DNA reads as TGTGCCAGCAGCGGAAACCCGACAGGCACCAATGGCTACACCTTC. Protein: CASSGNPTGTNGYTF.

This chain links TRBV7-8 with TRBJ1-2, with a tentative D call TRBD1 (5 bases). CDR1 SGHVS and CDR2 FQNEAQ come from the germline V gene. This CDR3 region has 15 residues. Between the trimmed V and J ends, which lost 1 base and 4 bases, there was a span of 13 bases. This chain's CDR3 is CASSLVGTGSYGYTF. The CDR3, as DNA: TGTGCCAGCAGCTTAGTCGGTACAGGAAGCTATGGCTACACCTTC.

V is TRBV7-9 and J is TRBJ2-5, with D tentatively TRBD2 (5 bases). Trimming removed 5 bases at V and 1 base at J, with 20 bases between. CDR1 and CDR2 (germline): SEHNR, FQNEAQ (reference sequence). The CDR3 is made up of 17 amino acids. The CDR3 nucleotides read TGTGCCAGCAGCCCTTTTTTAGAGGGTCCCTTCCAAGAGACCCAGTACTTC. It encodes CASSPFLEGPFQETQYF.

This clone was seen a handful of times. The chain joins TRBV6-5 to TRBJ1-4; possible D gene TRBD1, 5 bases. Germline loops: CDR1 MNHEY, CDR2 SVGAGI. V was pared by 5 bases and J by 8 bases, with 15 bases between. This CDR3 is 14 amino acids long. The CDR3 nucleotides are TGTGCCAGCAGTGAGGACCGGTGGGGGGAAAAACTGTTTTTT. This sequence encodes CASSEDRWGEKLFF.

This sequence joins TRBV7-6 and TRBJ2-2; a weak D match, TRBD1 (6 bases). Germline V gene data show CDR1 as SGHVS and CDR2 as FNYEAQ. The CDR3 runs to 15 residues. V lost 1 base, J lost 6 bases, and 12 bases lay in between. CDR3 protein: CASSLEAGVAGELFF. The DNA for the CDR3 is TGTGCCAGCAGCTTAGAGGCAGGGGTTGCCGGGGAGCTGTTTTTT.

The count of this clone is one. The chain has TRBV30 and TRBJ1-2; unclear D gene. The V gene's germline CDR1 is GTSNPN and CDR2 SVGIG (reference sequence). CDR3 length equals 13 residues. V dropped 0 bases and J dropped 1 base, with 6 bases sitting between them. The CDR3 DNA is TGTGCCTGGAGTGTACTCAATAACTATGGCTACACCTTC. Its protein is CAWSVLNNYGYTF. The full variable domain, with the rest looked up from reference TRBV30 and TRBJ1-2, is SQTIHQWPATLVQPVGSPLSLECTVEGTSNPNLYWYRQAAGRGLQLLFYSVGIGQISSEVPQNLSASRPQDRQFILSSKKLLLSDSGFYLCAWSVLNNYGYTFGSGTRLTVV.

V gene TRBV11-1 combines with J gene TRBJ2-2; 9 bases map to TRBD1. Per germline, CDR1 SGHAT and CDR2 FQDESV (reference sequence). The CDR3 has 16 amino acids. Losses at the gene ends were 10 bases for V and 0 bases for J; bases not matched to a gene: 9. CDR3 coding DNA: TGTGCCACCCCTAGGGACAGGGACACGAACACCGGGGAGCTGTTTTTT. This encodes CATPRDRDTNTGELFF.

The CDR3 nucleotides are TGCAGTGCTAGTTTTGCGTACGAGCAGTACTTC. Translation gives CSASFAYEQYF. The chain is built from TRBV20-1 and TRBJ2-7, with D uncertain. V gave up 3 bases and J gave up 4 bases, with 7 bases separating them. The CDR3 contains 11 residues. The germline V gene has CDR1 DFQATT and CDR2 SNEGSKA (reference sequence).

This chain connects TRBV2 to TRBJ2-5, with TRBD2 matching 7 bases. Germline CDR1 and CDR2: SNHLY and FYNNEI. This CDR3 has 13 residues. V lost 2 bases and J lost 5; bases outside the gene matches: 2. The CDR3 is CASSEFSGETQYF. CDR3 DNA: TGTGCCAGCAGTGAATTTAGCGGGGAGACCCAGTACTTC.

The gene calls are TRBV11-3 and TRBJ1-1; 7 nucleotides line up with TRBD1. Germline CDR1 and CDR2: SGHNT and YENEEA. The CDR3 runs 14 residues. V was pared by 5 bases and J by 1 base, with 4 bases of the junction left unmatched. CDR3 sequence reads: CASSRQGPNTEAFF. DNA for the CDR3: TGTGCCAGCAGCAGACAGGGACCGAACACTGAAGCTTTCTTT.

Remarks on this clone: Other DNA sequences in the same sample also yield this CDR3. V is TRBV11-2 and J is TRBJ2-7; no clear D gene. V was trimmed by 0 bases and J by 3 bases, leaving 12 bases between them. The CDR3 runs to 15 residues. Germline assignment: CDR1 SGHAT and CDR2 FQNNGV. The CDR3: CASSLDLGRSYEQYF. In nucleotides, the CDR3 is TGTGCCAGCAGCTTAGATCTGGGCAGGAGCTACGAGCAGTACTTC.

For the CDR3, the DNA is TGTGCCAGCAGCCTGGGACGGACAGGGGGCCGGTACTTC. It encodes CASSLGRTGGRYF. The rearrangement joins TRBV7-3 to TRBJ2-7; 11 nucleotides align to TRBD1. This CDR3 has 13 residues. Germline V gene lookup returns CDR1 SGHTA and CDR2 FQGTGA. V lost 5 bases to trimming and J lost 12 bases; unmatched junction nucleotides: 9.